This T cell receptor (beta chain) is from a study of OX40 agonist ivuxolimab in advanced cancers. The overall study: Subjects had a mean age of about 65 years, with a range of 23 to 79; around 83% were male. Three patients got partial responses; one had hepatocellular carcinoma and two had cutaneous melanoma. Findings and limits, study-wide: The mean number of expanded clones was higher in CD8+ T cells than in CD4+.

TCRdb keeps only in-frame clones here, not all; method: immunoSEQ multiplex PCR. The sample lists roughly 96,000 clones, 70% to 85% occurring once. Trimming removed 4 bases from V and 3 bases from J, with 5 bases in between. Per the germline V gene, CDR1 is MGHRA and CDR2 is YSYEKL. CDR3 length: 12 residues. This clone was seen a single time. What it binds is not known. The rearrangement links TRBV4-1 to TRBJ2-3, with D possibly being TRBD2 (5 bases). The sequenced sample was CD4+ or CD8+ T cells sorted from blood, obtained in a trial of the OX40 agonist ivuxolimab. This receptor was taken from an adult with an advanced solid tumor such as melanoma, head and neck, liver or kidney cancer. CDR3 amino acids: CASSPGTDTQYF. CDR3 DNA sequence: TGCGCCAGCAGCCCGGGGACAGATACGCAGTATTTT.